A single sample is the source of the 26 T cell receptor beta chains below, sequenced in a study of T cells after yellow fever vaccination. MiXCR was run by TCRdb on the 5' RACE reads, yielding one entry per CDR3 protein. This repertoire shows some 560,000 distinct CDR3 sequences, around 17% found once; its top ten account for around 16%. This specimen was PBMCs, taken less than 6 days after the first yellow fever vaccination. The receptor set was obtained from a man between 18 and 29 years old who received the YFV17D yellow fever vaccine.

This chain uses TRBV14 with TRBJ2-3; 7 bases map to TRBD1. Per germline, CDR1 SGHDN and CDR2 FVKESK. The CDR3 sequence is 14 residues long. With 4 bases clipped from V and 4 bases from J, the junction kept 5 bases outside the gene matches. This CDR3 reads CASSRRQGSDTQYF. The CDR3 region has the DNA TGTGCCAGCAGCCGAAGACAGGGTTCAGATACGCAGTATTTT.

This clonotype was found a few times. The chain uses TRBV4-3 and TRBJ1-1; D remains ambiguous. Trimming stripped 0 bases from V and 7 bases from J, with 12 bases between. Looked up from germline, CDR1 is LGHNA and CDR2 is YSLEER. The CDR3 runs 14 residues. DNA for the CDR3: TGCGCCAGCAGCCAAGATAGTCGGAGAGATGAAGCTTTCTTT. This codes for CASSQDSRRDEAFF.

This clonotype has more than one count but fewer than ten. The V gene is TRBV12-3 or TRBV12-4, the J gene TRBJ1-1; a weak D match, TRBD1 (5 bases). The CDR3 spans 12 residues. V lost 6 bases to trimming and J lost 6 bases, with 11 bases between them. The CDR3 is CASSHRGAEAFF. The CDR3 nucleotides read TGTGCCAGCAGCCACCGGGGGGCTGAAGCTTTCTTT.

A few counts support this clonotype. CDR3 amino acids: CASISGTINTEAFF. CDR3 sequence (DNA): TGTGCCAGTATTTCCGGGACAATTAACACTGAAGCTTTCTTT. The rearrangement uses TRBV28 and TRBJ1-1, with a weak D call TRBD1 (6 bases). Germline V gene data show CDR1 as MDHEN and CDR2 as SYDVKM. The CDR3 length is 14 residues. The V end lost 9 bases, the J end lost 2 bases, and 16 bases lay between the germline ends.

This chain connects TRBV13 to TRBJ1-2; tentative D call: TRBD1 (5 bases). Germline V gene lookup returns CDR1 PRHDT and CDR2 FYEKMQ (reference sequence). With 5 bases removed from V and 4 bases from J, the gap between germline ends came to 14 bases. The CDR3 has 14 amino acids. The CDR3 DNA reads TGTGCCAGCAGCCCTGACCAGGGCTCCTATGGCTACACCTTC. Translated: CASSPDQGSYGYTF.

CDR3 in amino acids: CASSPQGTSGETQYF. As DNA, the CDR3 is TGCGCCAGCAGCCCTCAGGGAACTTCCGGGGAGACCCAGTACTTC. The chain has TRBV4-3 and TRBJ2-5; D may be TRBD1 (5 bases). The V gene's germline CDR1 is LGHNA and CDR2 YSLEER. The CDR3 runs to 15 residues. Trimming removed 4 bases at V and 5 bases at J, with 17 bases between.

The chain employs TRBV2 and TRBJ2-2; unclear D gene. CDR1 and CDR2 from the germline V gene are SNHLY and FYNNEI. V was cut by 4 bases and J by 3 bases, with 3 bases left in between. The CDR3 runs 12 residues. The CDR3 spells CASSGYTGELFF. CDR3 nucleotide sequence: TGTGCCAGCAGTGGATACACCGGGGAGCTGTTTTTT.

This clonotype was counted between two and nine times. The chain has TRBV7-9 and TRBJ2-3; 10 positions match TRBD2. Trimming cost V 5 bases and J 6 bases; bases outside gene matches: 11. The CDR3 sequence is 16 residues long. CDR1 SEHNR and CDR2 FQNEAQ come from the germline V gene (reference sequence). CDR3 region: CASSRRTSGSPDTQYF. Here the CDR3 DNA reads TGTGCCAGCAGCCGCAGGACTAGCGGTTCACCCGATACGCAGTATTTT.

The gene calls are TRBV18 and TRBJ2-3, with 9 bases identical to TRBD2. Germline V lookup: CDR1 KGHSH, CDR2 LQKENI. The ends lost 5 bases at V and 4 bases at J; junction bases unmatched: 10. There are 16 residues in the CDR3. The CDR3 sequence is CASSALAGGLADTQYF. As DNA, the CDR3 is TGTGCCAGCTCAGCCCTGGCGGGGGGGCTTGCAGATACGCAGTATTTT. Based on the CDR3 plus reference TRBV18 and TRBJ2-3, the full variable domain is NAGVMQNPRHLVRRRGQEARLRCSPMKGHSHVYWYRQLPEEGLKFMVYLQKENIIDESGMPKERFSAEFPKEGPSILRIQQVVRGDSAAYFCASSALAGGLADTQYFGPGTRLTVL.

The V gene is TRBV6-2 or TRBV6-3, the J gene TRBJ1-1; 7 bases are a match to TRBD1. The V and J ends lost 7 bases and 1 base, in that order; junction bases with no gene match: 3. There are 13 residues in the CDR3. Germline V gene data show CDR1 as MNHEY and CDR2 as SVGEGT. CDR3 coding DNA: TGTGCCAGCATGGACAGGCGGAACACTGAAGCTTTCTTT. It encodes CASMDRRNTEAFF.

This clonotype has a handful of counts. Written as DNA, the CDR3 is TGTGCCAGCAGTTACCGACAGCGGCAATATGGCTACACCTTC. This encodes CASSYRQRQYGYTF. This chain uses TRBV6-2 or TRBV6-3 with TRBJ1-2; D perhaps matches TRBD1 (5 bases). V was cut by 2 bases and J by 5 bases, with 12 bases left in between. The CDR3 extends over 14 amino acids. Germline V gene lookup returns CDR1 MNHEY and CDR2 SVGEGT.

V and J are TRBV12-3 or TRBV12-4 and TRBJ2-7; D uncertain. Trimming took 4 bases from V and 3 from J, leaving 4 bases between them. The CDR3 consists of 11 residues. CDR3 residues: CASSYRYEQYF. CDR3 coding DNA: TGTGCCAGCAGTTACCGCTACGAGCAGTACTTC.

This clonotype was counted a few times. The chain combines TRBV7-2 with TRBJ2-1, with TRBD1 matching 8 bases. CDR3 length: 17 residues. With V trimmed by 4 bases and J by 1 base, 9 bases remained unmatched. The germline V gene encodes CDR1 SGHTA and CDR2 FQGNSA. Here the CDR3 DNA reads TGTGCCAGCAGCTCCGCAAGACAGGGGATGTCCTACAATGAGCAGTTCTTC. This encodes CASSSARQGMSYNEQFF. The full variable domain, with the rest looked up from reference TRBV7-2 and TRBJ2-1, is GAGVSQSPSNKVTEKGKDVELRCDPISGHTALYWYRQSLGQGLEFLIYFQGNSAPDKSGLPSDRFSAERTGGSVSTLTIQRTQQEDSAVYLCASSSARQGMSYNEQFFGPGTRLTVL.

This clonotype came up a few times. CDR3 in DNA: TGTGCCAGCAGCCTCGTGGATAACTATGGCTACACCTTC. It encodes CASSLVDNYGYTF. The chain couples TRBV5-4 to TRBJ1-2; no clear D gene. Germline V lookup: CDR1 SGHNT, CDR2 YYREEE (reference sequence). The CDR3 is 13 residues long. V was shortened by 4 bases and J by 1 base, with 8 bases between the two germline ends.

This chain uses TRBV20-1 with TRBJ2-3; 16 nucleotides match TRBD2. The CDR3 runs 17 residues. Trimming removed 6 bases from V and 3 bases from J; junction bases left unmatched: 9. Germline V gene sequence: CDR1 DFQATT, CDR2 SNEGSKA (reference sequence). CDR3: CSAGAGLAGGPTDTQYF. The CDR3 DNA follows: TGCAGTGCAGGGGCGGGACTAGCGGGGGGGCCGACAGATACGCAGTATTTT.

The chain recombines TRBV10-3 with TRBJ2-7; 10 bases line up with TRBD1. The CDR3 length is 15 residues. The V gene's germline CDR1 is ENHRY and CDR2 SYGVKD. After removal of 2 bases from V and 4 bases from J, the junction contained 5 bases not matched to a gene. The CDR3 sequence is CAISEGQGVVYEQYF. CDR3 coding DNA: TGTGCCATCAGTGAGGGACAGGGGGTAGTTTACGAGCAGTACTTC.

The rearrangement joins TRBV29-1 to TRBJ2-5; D may be TRBD1 (6 bases). This CDR3 is built from 14 residues. V shed 0 bases and J shed 5 bases, with 13 bases lying between them. Looked up from germline, CDR1 is SQVTM and CDR2 is ANQGSEA. The chain's CDR3 is CSVEEEIQGETQYF. Written as DNA, the CDR3 is TGCAGCGTTGAAGAGGAAATCCAGGGGGAGACCCAGTACTTC.

The chain couples TRBV5-6 to TRBJ1-6, with D possibly TRBD1 on 6 matching bases. Trimming pared 4 bases from V and 3 bases from J, leaving 20 bases between. This CDR3 spans 18 amino acids. CDR1 and CDR2 from the germline V gene are SGHDT and YYEEEE. In nucleotides, the CDR3 is TGTGCCAGCAGCAGAGTCTACCCACAGGGAAACTATAATTCACCCCTCCACTTT. The encoded protein is CASSRVYPQGNYNSPLHF.

This chain uses TRBV12-3 or TRBV12-4 with TRBJ2-1; TRBD1 or TRBD2 may be the D gene (5 bases each). CDR3 length: 15 amino acids. V dropped 5 bases and J dropped 10 bases, with 21 bases sitting between them. The CDR3 sequence: CASSVVGAGIGEQFF. DNA for the CDR3: TGTGCCAGCAGTGTAGTAGGGGCGGGCATCGGGGAGCAGTTCTTC.

V and J are TRBV6-4 and TRBJ1-1; the D is unclear. V shed 10 bases and J shed 1 base, with 16 bases lying between them. Germline CDR1 is MRHNA and CDR2 is SNTAGT. The CDR3 totals 14 residues. The CDR3 DNA reads as TGTGCCACGAGGCGCGAGGGCCGGAACACTGAAGCTTTCTTT. As protein: CATRREGRNTEAFF.

This clonotype was detected only a few times. This chain links TRBV5-1 with TRBJ2-1, with 11 positions matching TRBD2. The germline CDR1 and CDR2 sequences are SGHRS and YFSETQ. The CDR3 spans 16 residues. V gave up 2 bases and J gave up 7 bases; unmatched junction bases: 8. CDR3 bases: TGCGCCAGCAGCTTCCGTATAGCGGGGGGGCCAAATGAGCAGTTCTTC. Its translation: CASSFRIAGGPNEQFF.

In this sample, this clonotype turned up many times. This chain joins TRBV5-6 and TRBJ2-3; the D gene is possibly TRBD1 (6 bases). The CDR3 is made up of 14 amino acids. Trimming removed 4 bases at V and 1 base at J, with 10 bases between. Germline CDR1 SGHDT, CDR2 YYEEEE. CDR3 DNA: TGTGCCAGCAGCCCGGACAGTCGCACAGATACGCAGTATTTT. It codes for CASSPDSRTDTQYF. The full variable domain, its missing parts supplied by reference TRBV5-6 and TRBJ2-3, is DAGVTQSPTHLIKTRGQQVTLRCSPKSGHDTVSWYQQALGQGPQFIFQYYEEEERQRGNFPDRFSGHQFPNYSSELNVNALLLGDSALYLCASSPDSRTDTQYFGPGTRLTVL.

This clonotype was counted ten times or more. This chain joins TRBV14 and TRBJ2-5; no clear D. Deletions cut 0 bases from V and 4 bases from J, with 6 bases between. The CDR3 has 13 amino acids. CDR1 is SGHDN and CDR2 is FVKESK in the germline V gene. The CDR3 is CASSQDWGETQYF. The CDR3 bases are TGTGCCAGCAGCCAAGATTGGGGAGAGACCCAGTACTTC.

This clonotype was detected a few times. The gene calls are TRBV6-1 and TRBJ2-2, with a weak D call TRBD2 (5 bases). The CDR3 spans 15 residues. V shed 6 bases and J shed 0 bases, with 11 bases lying between them. The germline gives CDR1 MNHNS, CDR2 SASEGT. The DNA for the CDR3 is TGTGCCAGCAGACTAGACAACGCGAACACCGGGGAGCTGTTTTTT. Residues: CASRLDNANTGELFF.

This clonotype was counted many times. V and J are TRBV12-3 or TRBV12-4 and TRBJ1-3; D remains ambiguous. V gave up 3 bases and J gave up 4 bases, with 4 bases separating them. The CDR3 sequence is 12 residues long. The CDR3 here is CASSFGGNTIYF. DNA of the CDR3: TGTGCCAGCAGTTTTGGGGGAAACACCATATATTTT.

This clonotype was picked up a small number of times. The CDR3 sequence is CASSFLGLISYNEQFF. CDR3 nucleotide sequence: TGTGCCAGCAGTTTTCTTGGGCTGATCTCCTACAATGAGCAGTTCTTC. The chain combines TRBV12-3 or TRBV12-4 with TRBJ2-1, with unresolved D. V lost 3 bases and J 0 bases, leaving 12 bases between the germline ends. This CDR3 comprises 16 residues.